Shown below are 14 T cell receptor beta chains from a single sample sequenced in a study of T cell responses to AZD1222 COVID-19 vaccine. The table came from immunoSEQ multiplex PCR; TCRdb's copy has only in-frame clones and leaves some out. The sample lists just under 85,000 clones, around 85% occurring once. The material sequenced was peripheral blood, taken on day 0 of AZD1222 vaccination. The source is an adult in good health.

The chain joins TRBV19 to TRBJ2-1; D might be TRBD2 (5 bases). The V and J ends lost 5 bases and 9 bases respectively, with 20 bases between them. Germline CDR1 is LNHDA and CDR2 is SQIVND (reference sequence). This CDR3 has 15 residues. CDR3 sequence: CASSFGGGGFGEQFF. The CDR3 DNA is TGTGCCAGTAGTTTTGGCGGAGGCGGTTTTGGTGAGCAGTTCTTC.

This rearrangement joins TRBV5-8 to TRBJ2-1; 13 bases line up with TRBD2. Trimming at V came to 1 base and at J to 5 bases, leaving 3 bases not matched to a gene. The CDR3 loop spans 16 amino acids. Germline values: CDR1 SGHTS, CDR2 YDEGEE. CDR3 region: CASSLSLAGGNNEQFF. In DNA, the CDR3 is TGTGCCAGCAGCTTGTCACTAGCGGGGGGGAACAATGAGCAGTTCTTC.

The V gene is TRBV29-1, the J gene TRBJ2-1, with D tentatively TRBD1 or TRBD2 (6 bases each). The CDR3 extends over 17 amino acids. Germline CDR1 and CDR2: SQVTM and ANQGSEA. Trimming shortened V by 0 bases and J by 7 bases, and 22 bases separated the two germline ends. The CDR3 spells CSVEDLVGRGGGNEQFF. In DNA form, the CDR3 reads TGCAGCGTTGAAGATCTTGTGGGGCGAGGAGGGGGAAATGAGCAGTTCTTC.

V usage is TRBV7-2 and J usage is TRBJ1-6, with a weak D call TRBD1 (6 bases). The germline V gene has CDR1 SGHTA and CDR2 FQGNSA. Between the trimmed V and J ends, which lost 7 bases and 7 bases, there was a span of 14 bases. This CDR3 is 14 amino acids long. Here the CDR3 reads CASTDTGRNSPLHF. CDR3 coding DNA: TGTGCCAGCACCGACACAGGGAGGAATTCACCCCTCCACTTT.

The chain carries TRBV21-1 and TRBJ2-7; no DNA check was done on the table's D call, TRBD1. TRBV21-1 is described as a pseudogene. The CDR3 covers 16 residues. The CDR3 DNA reads TGTGCCAGCAGCACCCGCACAGGGGGCGCTGAGGACGAGCAGTACTTC. Translation gives CASSTRTGGAEDEQYF.

CDR3 in DNA: TGTGCCAGCAGCTTAGAGAGCAATGAGCAGTTCTTC. The encoded protein is CASSLESNEQFF. The V gene is TRBV7-2, the J gene TRBJ2-1; D not certain. Per the germline V gene, CDR1 is SGHTA and CDR2 is FQGNSA. This CDR3 has 12 amino acids. V was pared by 1 base and J by 6 bases, with 4 bases between.

This clone was recorded only once. The rearrangement joins TRBV7-2 to TRBJ1-3; D unresolved. V was shortened by 1 base and J by 4 bases, with 5 bases between the two germline ends. The CDR3 is 13 amino acids. CDR1 and CDR2 from the germline V gene are SGHTA and FQGNSA. CDR3 sequence (DNA): TGTGCCAGCAGCTTAGTATCCGGAAACACCATATATTTT. This sequence encodes CASSLVSGNTIYF. The whole variable domain, remainder taken from reference TRBV7-2 and TRBJ1-3, is GAGVSQSPSNKVTEKGKDVELRCDPISGHTALYWYRQSLGQGLEFLIYFQGNSAPDKSGLPSDRFSAERTGGSVSTLTIQRTQQEDSAVYLCASSLVSGNTIYFGEGSWLTVV.

Only a few counts were recorded for this clone. The V and J genes are TRBV6-5 and TRBJ1-2; 12 nucleotides match TRBD1. Germline V gene lookup returns CDR1 MNHEY and CDR2 SVGAGI. V trimming: 6 bases; J trimming: 3 bases; junction bases outside the gene matches: 5. The CDR3 has 15 amino acids. CDR3 sequence reads: CASSRDRGRDYGYTF. The CDR3 region has the DNA TGTGCCAGCAGCCGGGACAGGGGGCGGGACTATGGCTACACCTTC.

Notes on this clone: Since the CDR3 does not end with the conserved phenylalanine or tryptophan, this likely comes from a read error. It is unclear where the CDR3 begins or ends on the DNA, so no DNA is shown, and the CDR3 is as TCRdb lists it. The chain recombines TRBV6-2 or TRBV6-3 with TRBJ2-7; TRBD1 is the table's D call and was not checked against the DNA. The germline V gene has CDR1 MNHEY and CDR2 SVGEGT. The CDR3 is made up of 14 amino acids, end residues included. The CDR3 loop reads CASSDVPGQGLELG.

The chain couples TRBV27 to TRBJ2-1, with D possibly TRBD2 on 6 matching bases. The CDR3 extends over 14 amino acids. V was pared by 6 bases and J by 2 bases, with 11 bases between. Germline values: CDR1 MNHEY, CDR2 SMNVEV (reference sequence). CDR3 bases: TGTGCCAGCAGGCTGCGGGGTACCTACAATGAGCAGTTCTTC. Amino acid sequence: CASRLRGTYNEQFF.

The gene calls are TRBV2 and TRBJ1-1, with TRBD1 as a possible D gene (6 bases). The germline CDR1 and CDR2 sequences are SNHLY and FYNNEI. V lost 11 bases and J lost 1, with 14 bases in between. This CDR3 region has 13 residues. CDR3 residues: CALQDRTNTEAFF. The CDR3 nucleotides read TGTGCCTTACAAGACAGGACGAACACTGAAGCTTTCTTT.

V and J are TRBV10-1 and TRBJ2-5; D gene unclear. V lost 6 bases to trimming and J lost 3 bases, with 8 bases between them. CDR1 and CDR2 from the germline V gene are WNHNN and SYGVQD (reference sequence). The CDR3 length is 12 residues. The CDR3 loop reads CASRTRKETQYF. CDR3 in DNA: TGCGCCAGCAGGACGCGTAAAGAGACCCAGTACTTC.

This clone has ten or more counts. The rearrangement joins TRBV5-1 to TRBJ2-2; maybe TRBD2 (6 bases). Germline loops: CDR1 SGHRS, CDR2 YFSETQ. V shed 4 bases and J shed 4 bases, with 14 bases lying between them. The length of the CDR3 is 15 residues. The CDR3 DNA reads TGCGCCAGCAGCCTCAATGGAGGGTCCACCGGGGAGCTGTTTTTT. Its protein is CASSLNGGSTGELFF.

V is TRBV29-1 and J is TRBJ1-2, with 8 bases matching TRBD1. J lost 4 bases, V lost 7 bases, and 5 bases had no gene match. Germline V gene sequence: CDR1 SQVTM, CDR2 ANQGSEA. The CDR3 has 12 amino acids. The CDR3 region has the DNA TGCAGCGCCGAGGGACAGGTCTATGGCTACACCTTC. Translated, it gives CSAEGQVYGYTF.